The sequence of this T cell receptor beta chain was determined in a study of T cell responses to AZD1222 COVID-19 vaccine. The repertoire was sequenced with immunoSEQ multiplex PCR; TCRdb's copy has only in-frame clones and lacks some. The repertoire has roughly 200,000 clones, 90% to 95% of them found once; the top ten carry about 1%. Points on this clone: Its target is unknown.

The CDR3 sequence is 14 residues long. Germline CDR1 reads LNHDA; CDR2 reads SQIVND (reference sequence). Trimming stripped 0 bases from V and 9 bases from J, with 14 bases between. Study-wide points: Repertoires in all cases were sampled only once the peak T cell response had passed. The span of vaccine-associated CD4 TCRs extended across spike, with dominance at 160-218 and 743-854. The donor cohort was predominantly white British with a female majority, and clonal diversity may have been underestimated. Seropositivity was recorded at baseline in only 6 or 7 AZD1222 recipients.

The material was peripheral blood, obtained 28 days after the second dose of the MenACWY control vaccine. This chain links TRBV19 with TRBJ1-1; D is unresolved. This sequence was found in an adult who received the MenACWY meningococcal vaccine as a control. Here the CDR3 reads CASSIDSGRGKAFF. The CDR3 nucleotides read TGTGCCAGTAGTATAGATTCAGGCCGCGGAAAAGCTTTCTTT.